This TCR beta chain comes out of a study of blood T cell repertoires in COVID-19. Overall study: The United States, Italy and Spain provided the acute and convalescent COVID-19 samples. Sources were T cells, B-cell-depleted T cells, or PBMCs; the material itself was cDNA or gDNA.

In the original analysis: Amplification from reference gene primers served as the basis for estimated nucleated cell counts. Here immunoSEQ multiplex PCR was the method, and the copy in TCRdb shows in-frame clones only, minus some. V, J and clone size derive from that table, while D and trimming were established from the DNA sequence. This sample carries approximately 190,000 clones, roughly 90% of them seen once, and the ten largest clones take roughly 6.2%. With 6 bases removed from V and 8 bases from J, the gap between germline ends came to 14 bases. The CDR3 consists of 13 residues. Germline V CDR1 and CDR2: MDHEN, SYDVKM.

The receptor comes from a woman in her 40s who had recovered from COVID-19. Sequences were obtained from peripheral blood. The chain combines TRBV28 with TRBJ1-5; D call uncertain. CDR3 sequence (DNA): TGTGCCAGCAGCTTCCCCGGTGGAGAGCCCCAGCATTTT. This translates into CASSFPGGEPQHF.